A selection of T cell receptor beta chains follows, all from one sample in a study of spatial heterogeneity in lung cancer. TCRdb recomputed calls from the 5' RACE reads with MiXCR, one row per CDR3 protein. The table shows fewer than 15,000 distinct CDR3 sequences, with 3% to 4% occurring only once. Source: lung tumor tissue, taken at surgery. These receptors were taken from a male donor with early-stage non-small cell lung cancer. Each CDR3 is given with its conserved first and last residue. The D gene is left open where the match is weak. The listing skips clone size in some rows; elsewhere it reads once, few, many or a size class.

J | V | D | size | CDR3 | DNA
TRBJ1-2 | TRBV6-1 | . | many | CASSEAWSTLRGGYTF | TGTGCCAGCAGTGAAGCCTGGTCAACGTTGAGGGGTGGCTACACCTTC
TRBJ2-5 | TRBV10-1 | . | many | CASSVGGPQETQYF | TGCGCCAGCAGTGTCGGGGGCCCCCAAGAGACCCAGTACTTC
TRBJ1-1 | TRBV20-1 | TRBD1 | . | CSARDLRTGGAGGAFF | TGCAGTGCTAGAGACCTCCGGACAGGGGGCGCGGGGGGAGCTTTCTTT
TRBJ2-1 | TRBV20-1 | TRBD2 | large | CSAQPGLTYNEQFF | TGCAGTGCTCAACCGGGACTAACCTACAATGAGCAGTTCTTC
TRBJ1-2 | TRBV7-2 | TRBD1 | many | CASSPRTGGANGYTF | TGTGCCAGCAGCCCCCGGACAGGGGGCGCGAATGGCTACACCTTC
TRBJ2-1 | TRBV11-3 | . | many | CASTTTAGGQGINEQFF | TGTGCCAGCACCACCACTGCGGGAGGACAGGGGATCAATGAGCAGTTCTTC
TRBJ2-5 | TRBV7-2 | . | many | CASSQGQAGLRETQYF | TGTGCCAGCAGCCAAGGACAGGCGGGATTGAGAGAGACCCAGTACTTC
TRBJ2-1 | TRBV7-2 | . | many | CASSLTAGARSYNEQFF | TGTGCCAGCAGCTTAACTGCTGGGGCCCGCTCCTACAATGAGCAGTTCTTC
TRBJ2-5 | TRBV7-9 | . | many | CASSLKQTQYF | TGTGCCAGCAGCTTAAAACAGACCCAGTACTTC
TRBJ2-5 | TRBV7-9 | . | many | CASSLGWSSGLQETQYF | TGTGCCAGCAGCTTAGGGTGGTCGAGCGGGCTACAAGAGACCCAGTACTTC
TRBJ1-2 | TRBV3-1 | . | medium-sized | CASSHPDSYGYTF | TGTGCCAGCAGCCACCCCGACAGCTATGGCTACACCTTC
TRBJ2-3 | TRBV5-1 | . | few | CASSPGRGSTDTQYF | TGCGCCAGCAGCCCGGGGCGGGGCAGCACAGATACGCAGTATTTT
TRBJ2-4 | TRBV18 | . | few | CASSPPILAKNIQYF | TGTGCCAGCTCACCACCAATCCTAGCCAAAAACATTCAGTACTTC
TRBJ2-2 | TRBV5-1 | TRBD2 | many | CASSLGLADTGELFF | TGCGCCAGCAGCTTGGGACTAGCGGACACCGGGGAGCTGTTTTTT
TRBJ1-6 | TRBV4-2 | TRBD1 | many | CASSPDRSSYNSPLHF | TGTGCCAGCAGTCCGGACAGGAGCTCCTATAATTCACCCCTCCACTTT
TRBJ1-1 | TRBV5-6 | . | many | CASSLSDRAAFF | TGTGCCAGCAGCTTGTCGGATAGGGCGGCTTTCTTT
TRBJ2-2 | TRBV7-2 | . | large | CASSHELTNTGELFF | TGTGCCAGCAGTCACGAACTTACGAACACCGGGGAGCTGTTTTTT
TRBJ2-7 | TRBV6-5 | TRBD1 | many | CASSPGTGRSYEQYF | TGTGCCAGCAGCCCCGGGACAGGCCGCTCCTACGAGCAGTACTTC
TRBJ1-1 | TRBV4-1 | . | many | CASSLEGVTGEAFF | TGCGCCAGCAGCCTGGAGGGAGTCACGGGTGAAGCTTTCTTT
TRBJ1-6 | TRBV4-1 | TRBD1 | few | CASSQERQGGWSPLHF | TGCGCCAGCAGCCAAGAGAGACAGGGTGGTTGGTCACCCCTCCACTTT
TRBJ2-3 | TRBV4-1 | TRBD1 | medium-sized | CASRLFTGTGADTQYF | TGCGCCAGCAGGCTTTTTACCGGGACAGGGGCAGATACGCAGTATTTT
TRBJ2-5 | TRBV5-4 | . | many | CASSLIGIGETQYF | TGTGCCAGCAGCTTGATAGGGATCGGGGAGACCCAGTACTTC
TRBJ1-1 | TRBV11-3 | . | many | CASSLGRGNTEAFF | TGTGCCAGCAGCTTAGGTCGGGGGAACACTGAAGCTTTCTTT
TRBJ2-2 | TRBV29-1 | . | many | CSVGSGTDTGELFF | TGCAGCGTTGGGAGTGGGACGGACACCGGGGAGCTGTTTTTT
TRBJ2-6 | TRBV7-9 | . | many | CASSLAPGQTGANVLTF | TGTGCCAGCAGCTTAGCCCCCGGACAGACTGGGGCCAACGTCCTGACTTTC
TRBJ2-1 | TRBV13 | . | medium-sized | CASSERTQQFF | TGTGCCAGCAGCGAGCGGACACAGCAGTTCTTC
TRBJ2-5 | TRBV2 | . | many | CASSVRGGETQYF | TGTGCCAGCAGTGTACGAGGGGGAGAGACCCAGTACTTC
TRBJ1-1 | TRBV18 | . | many | CASSPGTSANTEAFF | TGTGCCAGCTCACCAGGGACGTCTGCGAACACTGAAGCTTTCTTT
TRBJ2-2 | TRBV6-6 | . | many | CASLGRRQGELFF | TGTGCCAGCCTTGGGAGGCGACAGGGGGAGCTGTTTTTT
TRBJ1-3 | TRBV7-6 | TRBD1 | many | CASSLAQGRPGNTIYF | TGTGCCAGCAGCTTAGCACAGGGGAGGCCTGGAAACACCATATATTTT
TRBJ1-2 | TRBV28 | TRBD1 | many | CASSLGQGPSYTF | TGTGCCAGCAGTCTAGGACAGGGCCCGAGCTACACCTTC
TRBJ1-3 | TRBV29-1 | . | medium-sized | CSVEDWTTGNTIYF | TGCAGCGTTGAAGACTGGACAACTGGAAACACCATATATTTT
TRBJ2-1 | TRBV24-1 | . | many | CATSLGGRGFANEQFF | TGTGCCACCAGTCTTGGGGGTAGGGGTTTTGCGAATGAGCAGTTCTTC
TRBJ1-5 | TRBV20-1 | TRBD1 | many | CSARGTGGLNQPQHF | TGCAGTGCTAGAGGGACAGGGGGTCTCAATCAGCCCCAGCATTTT
TRBJ1-2 | TRBV12-3/TRBV12-4 | . | many | CASSLFGPRKVYGYTF | TGTGCCAGCAGTTTATTCGGCCCACGGAAGGTCTATGGCTACACCTTC
TRBJ1-5 | TRBV28 | . | many | CANGGDINQPQHF | TGTGCCAACGGCGGGGACATCAATCAGCCCCAGCATTTT
TRBJ2-3 | TRBV28 | TRBD2 | medium-sized | CASSPHPLAGGLGTQYF | TGTGCCAGCAGTCCACATCCCCTAGCGGGGGGGTTGGGTACGCAGTATTTT
TRBJ2-1 | TRBV4-1 | . | many | CASSQDSSGNYNEQFF | TGCGCCAGCAGCCAAGACTCTAGTGGTAACTACAATGAGCAGTTCTTC
TRBJ2-2 | TRBV7-3 | . | . | CASSLKGTGELFF | TGTGCCAGCAGCTTAAAAGGGACCGGGGAGCTGTTTTTT
TRBJ1-5 | TRBV28 | . | many | CAGKRGGTASSQPQHF | TGTGCCGGTAAAAGAGGGGGGACCGCTTCATCTCAGCCCCAGCATTTT
TRBJ2-7 | TRBV6-2/TRBV6-3 | . | many | CASSYPTDIRSTRYEQYF | TGTGCCAGCAGTTACCCAACTGACATCAGGTCTACGAGATACGAGCAGTACTTC
TRBJ2-7 | TRBV7-2 | . | many | CASTETGGPYEQYF | TGTGCCAGCACCGAGACAGGCGGACCCTACGAGCAGTACTTC
TRBJ2-7 | TRBV15 | . | many | CATSRDRFNHPGAYEQYF | TGTGCCACCAGCAGAGATCGGTTTAATCATCCAGGGGCGTACGAGCAGTACTTC
TRBJ2-7 | TRBV20-1 | . | many | CSARGGWGESSYEQYF | TGCAGTGCTAGAGGGGGCTGGGGGGAGAGCTCCTACGAGCAGTACTTC
TRBJ2-5 | TRBV24-1 | . | . | CATSDPDRFVETQYF | TGTGCCACCAGTGATCCAGACAGGTTCGTCGAGACCCAGTACTTC
TRBJ1-4 | TRBV20-1 | . | medium-sized | CSARRRGNEKLFF | TGCAGTGCTAGGCGGAGGGGAAATGAAAAACTGTTTTTT
TRBJ2-7 | TRBV20-1 | TRBD1 | . | CSASYPGQGTYEQYF | TGCAGTGCTAGTTACCCGGGACAGGGGACCTACGAGCAGTACTTC
TRBJ1-5 | TRBV29-1 | TRBD1 | many | CSVAGQRNQPQHF | TGCAGCGTGGCGGGACAGAGAAATCAGCCCCAGCATTTT
TRBJ1-2 | TRBV19 | . | many | CASSDGGYGYTF | TGTGCCAGTAGTGATGGGGGCTATGGCTACACCTTC
TRBJ2-3 | TRBV2 | TRBD2 | large | CATTISRGAYGDTQYF | TGTGCCACCACCATTTCGCGGGGGGCCTACGGAGATACGCAGTATTTT
TRBJ2-3 | TRBV28 | . | few | CASSLKDTQYF | TGTGCCAGCAGTCTAAAAGATACGCAGTATTTT
TRBJ2-3 | TRBV6-2/TRBV6-3 | TRBD2 | few | CASSFGTSGGSTDTQYF | TGTGCCAGCAGTTTCGGGACTAGCGGGGGCAGCACAGATACGCAGTATTTT
TRBJ1-5 | TRBV12-3/TRBV12-4 | . | few | CTSSRQPQPQHF | TGTACCAGCAGCCGACAACCTCAGCCCCAGCATTTT
TRBJ1-5 | TRBV28 | . | many | CASSFTSNQPQHF | TGTGCCAGCAGTTTCACTAGCAATCAGCCCCAGCATTTT
TRBJ2-3 | TRBV10-3 | TRBD2 | many | CAIRAGVNTDTQYF | TGTGCCATCAGGGCGGGGGTCAACACAGATACGCAGTATTTT
TRBJ2-1 | TRBV4-3 | . | many | CASSQEAGNEQFF | TGCGCCAGCAGCCAAGAGGCGGGCAATGAGCAGTTCTTC
TRBJ1-1 | TRBV6-2/TRBV6-3 | . | many | CASSKGHLNTEAFF | TGTGCCAGCAGTAAGGGACACTTGAACACTGAAGCTTTCTTT